The 19 T cell receptor beta chains below all came from one sample that was sequenced in a study of T cells in Graves' hyperthyroidism and ophthalmopathy (dated 2019 in TCRdb). Library method: multiplex PCR. The sequencer was an Illumina HiSeq 2000. The TCR beta CDR3 regions were amplified from the RNA transcripts. The TCR CDR3 was subjected to a first round of RT-PCR using the HTBI primer set and the Qiagen OneStep RT-PCR kit. TCRdb reprocessed the public reads (quality trimming at Q25 with fastp, clone calling with MiXCR) and kept in-frame beta chains. Here each entry gathers all rows of one CDR3 protein and keeps the most common genes and DNA. This sample is represented by about 350,000 distinct CDR3 sequences; over 11% of them were singletons. The biggest ten clones account for approximately 25% of the sample. The source material was blood. These receptors came from a woman in her twenties or thirties with Graves' hyperthyroidism.

This clonotype appeared many times. This rearrangement joins TRBV24-1 to TRBJ2-2; D unclear. CDR1 KGHDR and CDR2 SFDVKD come from the germline V gene. Trimming stripped 4 bases from V and 5 bases from J, with 13 bases between. This CDR3 spans 15 amino acids. CDR3 sequence: CATSDPNSLTGELFF. CDR3 nucleotides: TGTGCCACCAGTGACCCTAACAGCCTTACCGGGGAGCTGTTTTTT.

This clonotype was counted many times. V usage is TRBV7-9 and J usage is TRBJ2-1, with D possibly TRBD1 on 6 matching bases. Germline-derived CDR1 and CDR2 are SEHNR and FQNEAQ (reference sequence). CDR3 length equals 12 residues. Trimming took off 5 bases at V and 10 bases at J, with 12 bases between the two ends. The CDR3 bases are TGTGCCAGCAGCCTCCAGGGGAGAGAGCAGTTCTTC. Protein product: CASSLQGREQFF.

This clonotype was seen only a few times. This chain connects TRBV7-2 to TRBJ2-1; D gene uncertain. This CDR3 is 14 amino acids long. From germline, CDR1 is SGHTA and CDR2 FQGNSA. Between the trimmed V and J ends, which lost 3 bases and 3 bases, there was a span of 9 bases. This CDR3 is CASSFPRSYNEQFF. The CDR3 nucleotides read TGTGCCAGCAGCTTCCCCAGGAGCTACAATGAGCAGTTCTTC. Full variable domain (rest looked up from reference TRBV7-2 and TRBJ2-1): GAGVSQSPSNKVTEKGKDVELRCDPISGHTALYWYRQSLGQGLEFLIYFQGNSAPDKSGLPSDRFSAERTGGSVSTLTIQRTQQEDSAVYLCASSFPRSYNEQFFGPGTRLTVL.

Many counts were recorded for this clonotype. The chain is built from TRBV28 and TRBJ2-2; no definite D call. Trimming left V 7 bases short and J 1 base short, with 7 bases between. This CDR3 contains 13 residues. Germline-derived CDR1 and CDR2 are MDHEN and SYDVKM. The CDR3 sequence: CASTVVNTGELFF. In DNA, the CDR3 is TGTGCCAGCACCGTCGTGAACACCGGGGAGCTGTTTTTT.

This clonotype was seen a handful of times. The chain employs TRBV7-2 and TRBJ2-7; D ambiguous. Germline lookup yields CDR1 SGHTA and CDR2 FQGNSA. The CDR3 consists of 13 residues. Trimming took 2 bases from V and 7 from J, leaving 12 bases between them. The DNA of the CDR3 is TGTGCCAGCAGCTTACCTCAAATCAGGGAGCAGTACTTC. It translates to CASSLPQIREQYF.

This clonotype was seen ten or more times. The chain links TRBV28 to TRBJ2-7; possibly TRBD2 for D (5 bases). The V gene lost 6 bases and the J gene lost 4 bases, with 13 bases spanning the gap. Germline lookup yields CDR1 MDHEN and CDR2 SYDVKM. The CDR3 spans 13 residues. In DNA, the CDR3 is TGTGCCAGCAGGTCGAACGGGGATTACGAGCAGTACTTC. Translation: CASRSNGDYEQYF.

This clonotype has ten or more counts. The CDR3 sequence is CSARTSGRYGEQFF. CDR3 nucleotides: TGCAGTGCTAGGACTAGCGGGAGGTACGGCGAGCAGTTCTTC. The chain couples TRBV20-1 to TRBJ2-1, with 13 bases identical to TRBD2. Germline trimming cut 3 bases from V and 10 bases from J; bases unmatched to any gene: 6. CDR3 length equals 14 residues. Germline CDR1 reads DFQATT; CDR2 reads SNEGSKA (reference sequence).

This clonotype was seen a handful of times. The chain carries TRBV28 and TRBJ2-7; the D is unclear. Between the trimmed V and J ends, which lost 5 bases and 6 bases, there was a span of 8 bases. The CDR3 runs to 11 residues. Germline V gives CDR1 MDHEN, CDR2 SYDVKM. CDR3 sequence: CASSTGIEQYF. CDR3 DNA sequence: TGTGCCAGCAGTACTGGGATCGAGCAGTACTTC.

The sample holds a few counts of this clonotype. This chain links TRBV20-1 with TRBJ2-1; D is possibly TRBD1 (7 bases). The CDR3 contains 15 residues. From germline, CDR1 is DFQATT and CDR2 SNEGSKA (reference sequence). V was trimmed by 8 bases and J by 8 bases, leaving 25 bases between them. Here the CDR3 DNA reads TGCAGTCCGGGCTACCAGGGGGGCTTGTTCTATGAGCAGTTCTTC. It yields the protein CSPGYQGGLFYEQFF.

The chain combines TRBV4-2 with TRBJ2-2; D is unclear. Germline V gives CDR1 LGHNA, CDR2 YNFKEQ. V lost 0 bases and J lost 1, with 12 bases in between. This CDR3 has 17 amino acids. CDR3 DNA sequence: TGTGCCAGCAGCCAAGAACGTGATTTAAGGAACACCGGGGAGCTGTTTTTT. Its translation is CASSQERDLRNTGELFF.

This clonotype was counted many times. This chain joins TRBV6-1 and TRBJ1-2; D call uncertain. The CDR3 has 12 residues. Germline assignment: CDR1 MNHNS and CDR2 SASEGT. The ends were cut back, 4 bases at V and 2 bases at J, with 5 bases in the middle. The CDR3 DNA reads as TGTGCCAGCAGTGCCATGAACTATGGCTACACCTTC. Protein product: CASSAMNYGYTF.

This clonotype was observed a few times. The V and J genes are TRBV7-9 and TRBJ1-5; weak D call: TRBD1 (5 bases). V was trimmed by 6 bases and J by 3 bases, leaving 15 bases between them. This CDR3 is built from 15 residues. CDR1 SEHNR and CDR2 FQNEAQ come from the germline V gene (reference sequence). The CDR3 coding sequence is TGTGCCAGCAGTGCCGACGGGGACTTCAATCAGCCCCAGCATTTT. Amino acid sequence: CASSADGDFNQPQHF.

This clonotype was observed a handful of times. CDR3: CSARGGSGRSFNEQFF. Written as DNA, the CDR3 is TGCAGTGCTAGAGGTGGTAGCGGGAGAAGTTTCAATGAGCAGTTCTTC. V is TRBV20-1 and J is TRBJ2-1; 9 bases fit TRBD2. CDR3 size: 16 residues. Germline trimming cut 1 base from V and 6 bases from J; bases unmatched to any gene: 10. Per the germline V gene, CDR1 is DFQATT and CDR2 is SNEGSKA (reference sequence).

The chain uses TRBV27 and TRBJ2-2, with D possibly being TRBD1 (5 bases). From germline, CDR1 is MNHEY and CDR2 SMNVEV (reference sequence). The CDR3 is 13 residues long. Trimming stripped 6 bases from V and 4 bases from J, with 9 bases between. The CDR3 protein is CASSPDSTGELFF. CDR3 DNA: TGTGCCAGCAGCCCTGACAGCACCGGGGAGCTGTTTTTT.

This clonotype was seen a few times. The rearrangement joins TRBV6-5 to TRBJ2-3; possibly TRBD1 for D (5 bases). The V gene's germline CDR1 is MNHEY and CDR2 SVGAGI. V lost 0 bases to trimming and J lost 0 bases, with 19 bases between them. The CDR3 is 19 amino acids. CDR3 sequence: CASSYSQGVPTLSTDTQYF. CDR3 in DNA: TGTGCCAGCAGTTACTCCCAGGGTGTACCGACCCTAAGCACAGATACGCAGTATTTT.

This clonotype was seen at least ten times. J is TRBJ2-5 and V is TRBV28, with D possibly being TRBD1 or TRBD2 (5 bases each). The CDR3 length is 14 residues. Germline V gene sequence: CDR1 MDHEN, CDR2 SYDVKM. The V end lost 4 bases, the J end lost 5 bases, and 14 bases lay between the germline ends. The chain's CDR3 is CASSYGYGDETQYF. The CDR3 DNA reads as TGTGCCAGCAGTTACGGATATGGGGACGAGACCCAGTACTTC. The variable domain in full, with the rest retrieved from reference TRBV28 and TRBJ2-5, is DVKVTQSSRYLVKRTGEKVFLECVQDMDHENMFWYRQDPGLGLRLIYFSYDVKMKEKGDIPEGYSVSREKKERFSLILESASTNQTSMYLCASSYGYGDETQYFGPGTRLLVL.

This clonotype came up a few times. The chain couples TRBV20-1 to TRBJ2-5; 8 positions match TRBD1. With V trimmed by 1 base and J by 2 bases, 15 bases remained unmatched. CDR3 length equals 18 residues. Germline V lookup: CDR1 DFQATT, CDR2 SNEGSKA (reference sequence). The CDR3 nucleotides are TGCAGTGCTAGAGGGGCTTATTTCGACAGGGGCACTCAAGAGACCCAGTACTTC. This gives the protein CSARGAYFDRGTQETQYF.

Ten or more counts support this clonotype. This rearrangement joins TRBV5-1 to TRBJ2-6; D unresolved. Germline V lookup: CDR1 SGHRS, CDR2 YFSETQ. The CDR3 has 16 amino acids. With 0 bases removed from V and 0 bases from J, the gap between germline ends came to 7 bases. The CDR3 is CASSLGQSSGANVLTF. The CDR3 DNA reads TGCGCCAGCAGCTTGGGGCAGAGCTCTGGGGCCAACGTCCTGACTTTC.

V gene TRBV20-1 combines with J gene TRBJ2-2; TRBD2 matches 7 bases. Germline V gene sequence: CDR1 DFQATT, CDR2 SNEGSKA (reference sequence). The junction had 6 bases not matched to a gene; V was cut back by 1 base and J by 1 base. The CDR3 has 16 amino acids. The CDR3 nucleotides are TGCAGTGCTAGAGCCCCCGGGAGGCTGAACACCGGGGAGCTGTTTTTT. The encoded protein is CSARAPGRLNTGELFF.